This T cell receptor beta chain was captured in a study of cytomegalovirus exposure and HLA in healthy donors. Study-level points and caveats: HLA allele associations emerged for some 16,000 TCR beta sequences in a later analysis, at 0.05 false discovery rate. Fewer N-insertions (relative to the approximately 670-donor mean) were reportedly seen in an Asian-associated ancestry cluster in a later analysis. Reportedly, TCR beta sequences accurately predicted HLA-A and HLA-B alleles in most subjects.

From germline, CDR1 is SGHRS and CDR2 YFSETQ. V gave up 0 bases and J gave up 2 bases, with 14 bases separating them. The CDR3 loop spans 16 amino acids. The PCR employed 60 Vbeta primers together with 13 Jbeta primers. Here immunoSEQ multiplex PCR was the method, and the copy in TCRdb shows in-frame clones only, minus some. The data contain around 200,000 clones, 75% to 90% of them singletons. With respect to this clone: Its antigen is not identified.

V gene TRBV5-1 combines with J gene TRBJ2-5; tentative D call: TRBD2 (6 bases). Source material: PBMCs. The TCR was taken from a boy younger than 18 in good health and CMV-seronegative. This CDR3 is CASSLGPAGGQETQYF. DNA of the CDR3: TGCGCCAGCAGCTTGGGGCCAGCGGGCGGACAAGAGACCCAGTACTTC.